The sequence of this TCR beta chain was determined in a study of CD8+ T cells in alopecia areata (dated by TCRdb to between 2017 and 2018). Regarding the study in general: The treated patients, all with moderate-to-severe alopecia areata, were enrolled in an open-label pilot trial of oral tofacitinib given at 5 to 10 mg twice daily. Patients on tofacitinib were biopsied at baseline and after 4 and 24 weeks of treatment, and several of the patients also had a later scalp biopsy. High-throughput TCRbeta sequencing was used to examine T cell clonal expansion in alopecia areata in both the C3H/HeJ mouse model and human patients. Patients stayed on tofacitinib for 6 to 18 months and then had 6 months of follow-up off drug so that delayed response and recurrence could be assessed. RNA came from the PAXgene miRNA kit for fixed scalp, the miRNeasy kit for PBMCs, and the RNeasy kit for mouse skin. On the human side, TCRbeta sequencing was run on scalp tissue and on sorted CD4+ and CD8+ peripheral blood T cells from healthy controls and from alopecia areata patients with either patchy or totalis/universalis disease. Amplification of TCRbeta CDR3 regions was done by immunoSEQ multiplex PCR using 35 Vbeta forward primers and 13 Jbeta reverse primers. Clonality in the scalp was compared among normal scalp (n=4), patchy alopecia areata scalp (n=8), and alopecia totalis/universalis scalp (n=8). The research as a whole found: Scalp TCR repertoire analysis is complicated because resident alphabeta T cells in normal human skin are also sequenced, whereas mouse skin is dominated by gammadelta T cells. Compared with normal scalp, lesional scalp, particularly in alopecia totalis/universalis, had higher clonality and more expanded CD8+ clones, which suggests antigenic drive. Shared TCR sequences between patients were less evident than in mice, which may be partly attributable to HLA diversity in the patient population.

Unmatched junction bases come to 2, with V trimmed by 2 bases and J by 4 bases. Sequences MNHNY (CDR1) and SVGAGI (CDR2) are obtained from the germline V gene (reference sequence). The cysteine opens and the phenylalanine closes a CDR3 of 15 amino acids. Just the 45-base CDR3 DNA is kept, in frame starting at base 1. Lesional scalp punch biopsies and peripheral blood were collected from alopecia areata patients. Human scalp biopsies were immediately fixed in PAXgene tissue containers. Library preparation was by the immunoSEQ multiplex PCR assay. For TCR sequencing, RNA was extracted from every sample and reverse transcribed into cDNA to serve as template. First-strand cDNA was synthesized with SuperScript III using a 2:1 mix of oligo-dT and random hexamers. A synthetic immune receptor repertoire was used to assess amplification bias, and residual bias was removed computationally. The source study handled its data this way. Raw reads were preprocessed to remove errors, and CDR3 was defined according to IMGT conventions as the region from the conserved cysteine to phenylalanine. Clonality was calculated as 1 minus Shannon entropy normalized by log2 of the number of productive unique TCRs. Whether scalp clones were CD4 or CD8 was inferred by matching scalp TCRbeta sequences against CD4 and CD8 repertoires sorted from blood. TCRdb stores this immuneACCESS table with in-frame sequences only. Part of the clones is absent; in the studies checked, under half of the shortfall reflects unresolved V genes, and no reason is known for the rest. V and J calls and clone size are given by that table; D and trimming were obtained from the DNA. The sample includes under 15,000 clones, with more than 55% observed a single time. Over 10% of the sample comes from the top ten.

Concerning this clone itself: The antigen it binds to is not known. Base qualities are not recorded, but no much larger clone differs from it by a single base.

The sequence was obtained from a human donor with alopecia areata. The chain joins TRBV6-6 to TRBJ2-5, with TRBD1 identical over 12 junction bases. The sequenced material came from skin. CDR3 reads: CASSYGTGGRETQYF. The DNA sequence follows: TGTGCCAGCAGTTACGGGACAGGGGGCAGAGAGACCCAGTACTTC.